These 28 T cell receptor beta chains share one sample of origin, sequenced in a study of high-grade serous ovarian cancer treatment subgroups (dated by TCRdb to the early 2020s). Tumor samples were collected prior to definitive surgery or chemotherapy. Receptor amplification or capture employed the immunoSEQ multiplex PCR assay. Held by TCRdb, this immuneACCESS table contains in-frame sequences only and omits some clones. Under half of the omission traces to an unresolved V gene where checked; the cause of the rest is unknown. Recorded for this sample are 3,000 to 4,500 clones; about 70% of them occurred a single time. Around 20% of the sample lies in the top ten. The sequenced material came from tumor tissue. Every receptor here comes from a human donor with high-grade serous ovarian cancer.

The CDR3 sequence is CAISGGLAGANEQFF. CDR3 in DNA: TGTGCCATCAGTGGGGGACTAGCGGGAGCTAATGAGCAGTTCTTC. The chain links TRBV10-3 to TRBJ2-1; 14 bases match TRBD2. V lost 4 bases and J lost 7; bases outside the gene matches: 3. This CDR3 contains 15 residues. CDR1 and CDR2 from the germline V gene are ENHRY and SYGVKD.

V gene TRBV11-3 combines with J gene TRBJ1-1; 9 nucleotides agree with TRBD1. J was trimmed by 1 base and V by 4 bases; bases with no gene match: 1. The CDR3 runs to 14 residues. CDR1 is SGHNT, CDR2 YENEEA, per germline. The CDR3 region has the DNA TGTGCCAGCAGCTCACAGGGGGCGAACACTGAAGCTTTCTTT. It is translated as CASSSQGANTEAFF.

V gene TRBV11-3 combines with J gene TRBJ1-1; D is unresolved. This CDR3 region has 16 residues. V was trimmed by 1 base and J by 1 base, leaving 13 bases between them. Per germline, CDR1 SGHNT and CDR2 YENEEA. The DNA of the CDR3 is TGTGCCAGCAGCTTAGGATGGGGAGTCGGGAACACTGAAGCTTTCTTT. Its translation is CASSLGWGVGNTEAFF.

CDR3 sequence: CASSPRQGWAYF. The CDR3 DNA reads TGTGCCAGCAGTCCCAGACAGGGGTGGGCGTACTTC. The V and J genes are TRBV28 and TRBJ2-4; the match to TRBD1 covers 8 bases. From germline, CDR1 is MDHEN and CDR2 SYDVKM. The CDR3 runs to 12 residues. V lost 5 bases to trimming and J lost 15 bases; unmatched junction nucleotides: 9. The full variable domain, with the rest looked up from reference TRBV28 and TRBJ2-4, is DVKVTQSSRYLVKRTGEKVFLECVQDMDHENMFWYRQDPGLGLRLIYFSYDVKMKEKGDIPEGYSVSREKKERFSLILESASTNQTSMYLCASSPRQGWAYFGAGTRLSVL.

V usage is TRBV4-3 and J usage is TRBJ2-1; tentatively, D is TRBD1 (6 bases). The CDR3 spans 16 residues. The V end lost 0 bases, the J end lost 3 bases, and 12 bases lay between the germline ends. Per germline, CDR1 LGHNA and CDR2 YSLEER. Here the CDR3 DNA reads TGCGCCAGCAGCCAAGATAAGGGGGAATTCTACAATGAGCAGTTCTTC. It translates to CASSQDKGEFYNEQFF.

The chain links TRBV4-1 to TRBJ2-3, with D unresolved. Germline CDR1 and CDR2: MGHRA and YSYEKL. V was pared by 4 bases and J by 5 bases, with 10 bases between. This CDR3 has 13 amino acids. CDR3 DNA sequence: TGCGCCAGCAGCCTCCCCGGTGGAGATACGCAGTATTTT. Translating it yields CASSLPGGDTQYF.

The rearrangement joins TRBV11-3 to TRBJ2-1; D unresolved. V dropped 0 bases and J dropped 5 bases, with 5 bases sitting between them. Germline loops: CDR1 SGHNT, CDR2 YENEEA. CDR3 length: 13 residues. The DNA for the CDR3 is TGTGCCAGCAGCTTAGAGAGTCACAATGAGCAGTTCTTC. It is translated as CASSLESHNEQFF.

This chain connects TRBV10-2 to TRBJ2-2; 12 nucleotides align to TRBD2. The germline V gene encodes CDR1 WSHSY and CDR2 SAAADI. This CDR3 comprises 16 residues. The trim removed 5 bases at V and 5 bases at J, leaving 6 bases unmatched. CDR3 in DNA: TGCGCCAGCAGTTGGGCCGGGACTAGCGGGACCGGGGAGCTGTTTTTT. Translating it yields CASSWAGTSGTGELFF.

This chain uses TRBV4-1 with TRBJ2-2; possible D gene TRBD1, 6 bases. The ends were cut back, 6 bases at V and 1 base at J, with 12 bases in the middle. The CDR3 is made up of 15 amino acids. CDR1 is MGHRA and CDR2 is YSYEKL in the germline V gene. CDR3 sequence: CASSRSQGNTGELFF. As DNA, the CDR3 is TGCGCCAGCAGTCGTTCACAGGGGAACACCGGGGAGCTGTTTTTT.

The CDR3 sequence: CASSILEASYNEQFF. For the CDR3, the DNA is TGTGCCAGTAGTATCCTAGAGGCCTCCTACAATGAGCAGTTCTTC. V is TRBV19 and J is TRBJ2-1; no firm D call. Trimming took off 3 bases at V and 0 bases at J, with 9 bases between the two ends. Germline-derived CDR1 and CDR2 are LNHDA and SQIVND (reference sequence). CDR3 length equals 15 residues.

The chain is built from TRBV7-3 and TRBJ2-3; no clear D gene. There are 15 residues in the CDR3. CDR1 and CDR2 (germline): SGHTA, FQGTGA. The V end was cut by 5 bases, the J end by 3 bases, with 15 bases between. The CDR3 protein is CASSPSPNPTDTQYF. CDR3 nucleotides: TGTGCCAGCAGCCCCAGTCCCAATCCGACAGATACGCAGTATTTT.

V and J are TRBV10-3 and TRBJ1-3; tentatively, D is TRBD1 (6 bases). Germline CDR1 ENHRY, CDR2 SYGVKD. With 7 bases removed from V and 1 base from J, the gap between germline ends came to 11 bases. This CDR3 is built from 14 residues. CDR3 loop: CAIKGEGSGNTIYF. CDR3 DNA sequence: TGTGCCATCAAGGGGGAGGGATCTGGAAACACCATATATTTT.

A few counts support this clone. V gene TRBV28 combines with J gene TRBJ1-1; no reliable D call. The CDR3 spans 12 residues. Germline lookup yields CDR1 MDHEN and CDR2 SYDVKM. V was clipped by 4 bases and J by 7 bases, with 10 bases between them. CDR3 in amino acids: CASSYRRLEAFF. The CDR3 nucleotides are TGTGCCAGCAGTTACCGACGGCTTGAAGCTTTCTTT. The full variable domain, its missing parts supplied by reference TRBV28 and TRBJ1-1, is DVKVTQSSRYLVKRTGEKVFLECVQDMDHENMFWYRQDPGLGLRLIYFSYDVKMKEKGDIPEGYSVSREKKERFSLILESASTNQTSMYLCASSYRRLEAFFGQGTRLTVV.

The rearrangement joins TRBV4-3 to TRBJ2-1; weak D call: TRBD2 (6 bases). Deletions cut 0 bases from V and 5 bases from J, with 26 bases between. Germline V lookup: CDR1 LGHNA, CDR2 YSLEER. There are 20 residues in the CDR3. The CDR3 DNA reads TGCGCCAGCAGCCAAGAATGGGCGGACGGAGGGACTGGTCGTCACAATGAGCAGTTCTTC. Translation: CASSQEWADGGTGRHNEQFF.

The rearrangement uses TRBV19 and TRBJ2-3; the D is unclear. The CDR3 sequence is 13 residues long. V was pared by 3 bases and J by 4 bases, with 8 bases between. Looked up from germline, CDR1 is LNHDA and CDR2 is SQIVND (reference sequence). For the CDR3, the DNA is TGTGCCAGTAGTATTGGGAAGTCAGATACGCAGTATTTT. It specifies CASSIGKSDTQYF.

This clone occurred once. The chain has TRBV15 and TRBJ1-4; 8 positions match TRBD1. V gave up 8 bases and J gave up 5 bases; unmatched junction bases: 7. The CDR3 length is 14 residues. Germline V lookup: CDR1 LNHNV, CDR2 YYDKDF (reference sequence). CDR3 region: CATSTGAHNEKLFF. The CDR3 DNA reads TGTGCCACCTCGACAGGGGCCCACAATGAAAAACTGTTTTTT.

This clone was counted only a few times. This sequence joins TRBV30 and TRBJ1-5; 8 nucleotides agree with TRBD1. The junction had 5 bases not matched to a gene; V was cut back by 0 bases and J by 7 bases. The CDR3 extends over 14 amino acids. Germline lookup yields CDR1 GTSNPN and CDR2 SVGIG (reference sequence). The CDR3 region has the DNA TGTGCCTGGAGTGTATCAGGGGGCCGGCAGCCCCAGCATTTT. Translated: CAWSVSGGRQPQHF.

The gene calls are TRBV7-2 and TRBJ2-5; 10 bases match TRBD1. J was trimmed by 1 base and V by 4 bases; bases with no gene match: 12. This CDR3 comprises 18 residues. Germline CDR1 is SGHTA and CDR2 is FQGNSA. CDR3: CASSSRQGAHPLQETQYF. The CDR3 DNA reads TGTGCCAGCAGCTCCAGACAGGGGGCCCATCCCCTCCAAGAGACCCAGTACTTC.

In this sample, this clone turned up a few times. V usage is TRBV7-2 and J usage is TRBJ1-1, with D maybe TRBD1 (5 bases). The CDR3 length is 13 residues. Germline CDR1 is SGHTA and CDR2 is FQGNSA. V lost 8 bases to trimming and J lost 4 bases, with 14 bases between them. CDR3 region: CASLLVGGTEAFF. CDR3 nucleotides: TGTGCCAGCCTATTGGTGGGGGGCACTGAAGCTTTCTTT.

The genes are TRBV7-8 and TRBJ2-1, with a weak D call TRBD1 (5 bases). Germline loops: CDR1 SGHVS, CDR2 FQNEAQ. V lost 1 base, J lost 0 bases, and 7 bases lay in between. The length of the CDR3 is 15 residues. CDR3 sequence: CASSLEDSSYNEQFF. CDR3 nucleotides: TGTGCCAGCAGCTTAGAAGACAGCTCCTACAATGAGCAGTTCTTC.

The chain joins TRBV9 to TRBJ2-5; D gene ambiguous. V was cut by 4 bases and J by 0 bases, with 10 bases left in between. CDR1 and CDR2 (germline): SGDLS, YYNGEE. The CDR3 runs 14 residues. In nucleotides, the CDR3 is TGTGCCAGCAGCCCCCACCCAGACCAAGAGACCCAGTACTTC. As protein: CASSPHPDQETQYF.

CDR3 in amino acids: CATLDSFYEQYF. CDR3 bases: TGTGCCACCCTTGACAGCTTCTACGAGCAGTACTTC. The gene calls are TRBV10-3 and TRBJ2-5; weak D call: TRBD1 (5 bases). Near its end, the DNA agrees better with TRBJ2-7, so the J call may be wrong. CDR1 is ENHRY, CDR2 SYGVKD, per germline. The CDR3 spans 12 residues.

The chain is built from TRBV4-1 and TRBJ2-3; D call uncertain. In germline, CDR1 is MGHRA, CDR2 YSYEKL. CDR3 size: 13 residues. Trimming took 1 base from V and 6 from J, leaving 8 bases between them. The CDR3 protein is CASSQGSGDTQYF. Here the CDR3 DNA reads TGCGCCAGCAGCCAAGGGTCCGGGGATACGCAGTATTTT.

This rearrangement joins TRBV11-3 to TRBJ2-7; a possible D gene is TRBD1 (6 bases). From germline, CDR1 is SGHNT and CDR2 YENEEA. The CDR3 loop spans 15 amino acids. The V end was cut by 3 bases, the J end by 3 bases, with 15 bases between. The CDR3 is CASSFGAGDLYEQYF. The CDR3, as DNA: TGTGCCAGCAGCTTTGGCGCAGGGGATCTCTACGAGCAGTACTTC.

The chain is built from TRBV4-2 and TRBJ2-5, with 10 bases matching TRBD2. The CDR3 totals 18 residues. V was clipped by 1 base and J by 2 bases; unmatched bases: 10. Looked up from germline, CDR1 is LGHNA and CDR2 is YNFKEQ. CDR3 coding DNA: TGTGCCAGCAGCCAAGGTTCTAGCGGGGGAGGTGGTCAAGAGACCCAGTACTTC. Amino acid sequence: CASSQGSSGGGGQETQYF.

The V call is TRBV5-8, the J call TRBJ1-3; a weak D match, TRBD1 (5 bases). CDR3 length: 14 residues. Per germline, CDR1 SGHTS and CDR2 YDEGEE. Trimming pared 3 bases from V and 3 bases from J, leaving 10 bases between. Written as DNA, the CDR3 is TGTGCCAGCAGCTGGGGTGACAGTGGAAACACCATATATTTT. Encoded protein: CASSWGDSGNTIYF. The whole variable domain, filled in from reference TRBV5-8 and TRBJ1-3, reads EAGVTQSPTHLIKTRGQQATLRCSPISGHTSVYWYQQALGLGLQFLLWYDEGEERNRGNFPPRFSGRQFPNYSSELNVNALELEDSALYLCASSWGDSGNTIYFGEGSWLTVV.

The rearrangement uses TRBV9 and TRBJ2-3; D ambiguous. V was cut by 0 bases and J by 4 bases, with 9 bases left in between. Germline-derived CDR1 and CDR2 are SGDLS and YYNGEE. There are 14 residues in the CDR3. The CDR3 protein is CASSVAVGPDTQYF. CDR3 in DNA: TGTGCCAGCAGCGTAGCTGTAGGCCCAGATACGCAGTATTTT.

This clone was detected a few times. V is TRBV25-1 and J is TRBJ2-7; 8 bases line up with TRBD1. The CDR3 is 16 amino acids. V lost 1 base to trimming and J lost 3 bases; unmatched junction nucleotides: 8. Germline V gene data show CDR1 as MGHDK and CDR2 as SYGVNS. CDR3 nucleotides: TGTGCCAGCAGTGAATTGGGGGACAGGACCCGCTACGAGCAGTACTTC. Translating it yields CASSELGDRTRYEQYF.